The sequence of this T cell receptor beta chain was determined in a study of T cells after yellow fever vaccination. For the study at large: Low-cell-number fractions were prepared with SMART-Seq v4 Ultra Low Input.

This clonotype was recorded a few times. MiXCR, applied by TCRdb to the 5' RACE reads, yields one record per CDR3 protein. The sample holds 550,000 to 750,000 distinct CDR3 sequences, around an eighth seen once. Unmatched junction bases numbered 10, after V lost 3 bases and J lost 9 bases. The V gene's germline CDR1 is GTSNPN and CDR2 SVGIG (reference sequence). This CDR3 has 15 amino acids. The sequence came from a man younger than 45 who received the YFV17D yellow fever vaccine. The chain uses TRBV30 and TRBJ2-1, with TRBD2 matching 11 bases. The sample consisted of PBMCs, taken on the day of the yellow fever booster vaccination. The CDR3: CAWSGRLAGGGEQFF. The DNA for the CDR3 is TGTGCCTGGAGCGGCCGGCTAGCGGGAGGAGGTGAGCAGTTCTTC.